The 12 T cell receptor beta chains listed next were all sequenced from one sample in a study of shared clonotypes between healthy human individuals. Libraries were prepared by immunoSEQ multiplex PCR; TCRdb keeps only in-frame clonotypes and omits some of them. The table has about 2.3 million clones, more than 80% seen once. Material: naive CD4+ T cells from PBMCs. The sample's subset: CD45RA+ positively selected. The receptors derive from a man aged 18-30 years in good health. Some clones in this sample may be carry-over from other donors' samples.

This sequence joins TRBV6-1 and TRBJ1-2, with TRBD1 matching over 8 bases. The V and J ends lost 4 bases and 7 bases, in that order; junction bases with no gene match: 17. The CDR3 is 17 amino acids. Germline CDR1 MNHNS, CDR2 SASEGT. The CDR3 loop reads CASSVRDRSTWGSGYTF. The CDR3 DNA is TGTGCCAGCAGTGTCCGGGACAGGTCAACCTGGGGCTCTGGCTACACCTTC.

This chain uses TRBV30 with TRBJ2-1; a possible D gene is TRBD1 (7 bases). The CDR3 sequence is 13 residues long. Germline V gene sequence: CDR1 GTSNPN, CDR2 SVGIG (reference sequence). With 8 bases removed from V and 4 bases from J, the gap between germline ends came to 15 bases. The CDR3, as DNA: TGTGCCAACGGGGGACAGCGTTACAATGAGCAGTTCTTC. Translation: CANGGQRYNEQFF. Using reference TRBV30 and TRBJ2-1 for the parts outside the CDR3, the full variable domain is SQTIHQWPATLVQPVGSPLSLECTVEGTSNPNLYWYRQAAGRGLQLLFYSVGIGQISSEVPQNLSASRPQDRQFILSSKKLLLSDSGFYLCANGGQRYNEQFFGPGTRLTVL.

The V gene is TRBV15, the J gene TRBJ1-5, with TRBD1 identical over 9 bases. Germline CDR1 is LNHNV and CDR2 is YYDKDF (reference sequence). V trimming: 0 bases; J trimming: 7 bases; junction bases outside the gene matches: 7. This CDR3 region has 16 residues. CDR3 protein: CATSRDGTGGRQPQHF. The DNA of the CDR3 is TGTGCCACCAGCAGAGATGGTACAGGGGGCCGACAGCCCCAGCATTTT.

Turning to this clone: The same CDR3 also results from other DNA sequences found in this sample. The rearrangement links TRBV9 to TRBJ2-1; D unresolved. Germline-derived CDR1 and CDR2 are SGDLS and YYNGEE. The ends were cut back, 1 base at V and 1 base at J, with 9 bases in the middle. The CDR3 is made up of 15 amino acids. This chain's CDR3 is CASSVSPGSYNEQFF. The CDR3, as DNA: TGTGCCAGCAGCGTAAGCCCGGGTTCCTACAATGAGCAGTTCTTC.

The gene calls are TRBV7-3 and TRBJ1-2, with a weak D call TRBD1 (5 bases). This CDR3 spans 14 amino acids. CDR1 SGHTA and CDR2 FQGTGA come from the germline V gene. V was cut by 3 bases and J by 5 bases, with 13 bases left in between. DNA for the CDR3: TGTGCCAGCAGCTTGAGGGACGACGGTTATGGCTACACCTTC. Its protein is CASSLRDDGYGYTF. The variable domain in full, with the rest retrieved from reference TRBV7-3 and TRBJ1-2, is GAGVSQTPSNKVTEKGKYVELRCDPISGHTALYWYRQSLGQGPEFLIYFQGTGAADDSGLPNDRFFAVRPEGSVSTLKIQRTERGDSAVYLCASSLRDDGYGYTFGSGTRLTVV.

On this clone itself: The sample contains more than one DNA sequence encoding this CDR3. DNA for the CDR3: TGTGCCAGCAGCCTACAAAGGAACACTGAAGCTTTCTTT. As protein: CASSLQRNTEAFF. The chain is built from TRBV11-1 and TRBJ1-1, with D unresolved. This CDR3 contains 13 residues. The germline V and J ends were trimmed by 5 bases and 1 base, with 8 bases remaining between them. Germline assignment: CDR1 SGHAT and CDR2 FQDESV (reference sequence).

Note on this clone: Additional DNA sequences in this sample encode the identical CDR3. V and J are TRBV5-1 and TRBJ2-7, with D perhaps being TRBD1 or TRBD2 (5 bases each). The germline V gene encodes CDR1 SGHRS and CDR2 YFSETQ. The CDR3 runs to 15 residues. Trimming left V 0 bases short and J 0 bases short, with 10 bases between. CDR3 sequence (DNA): TGCGCCAGCAGCTTGGTTGCAGGGAGCTCCTACGAGCAGTACTTC. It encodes CASSLVAGSSYEQYF.

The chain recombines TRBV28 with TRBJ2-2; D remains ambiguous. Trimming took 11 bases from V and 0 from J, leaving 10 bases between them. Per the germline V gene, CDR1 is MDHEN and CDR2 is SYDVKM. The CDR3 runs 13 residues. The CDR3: CACLKTNTGELFF. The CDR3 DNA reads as TGTGCCTGCCTGAAAACGAACACCGGGGAGCTGTTTTTT.

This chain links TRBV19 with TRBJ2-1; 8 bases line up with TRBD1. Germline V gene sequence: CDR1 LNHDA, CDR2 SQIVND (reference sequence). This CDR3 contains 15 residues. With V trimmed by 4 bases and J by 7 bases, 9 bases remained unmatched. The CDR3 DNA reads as TGTGCCAGTAGTACAGACAGGGGTAAGCGGAATGAGCAGTTCTTC. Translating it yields CASSTDRGKRNEQFF. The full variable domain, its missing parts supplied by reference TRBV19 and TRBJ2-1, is DGGITQSPKYLFRKEGQNVTLSCEQNLNHDAMYWYRQDPGQGLRLIYYSQIVNDFQKGDIAEGYSVSREKKESFPLTVTSAQKNPTAFYLCASSTDRGKRNEQFFGPGTRLTVL.

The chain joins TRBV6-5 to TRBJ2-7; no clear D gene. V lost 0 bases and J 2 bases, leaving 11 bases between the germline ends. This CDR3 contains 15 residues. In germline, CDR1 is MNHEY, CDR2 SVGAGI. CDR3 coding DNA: TGTGCCAGCAGTTACTCGTCGCCCGGAACCTACGAGCAGTACTTC. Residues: CASSYSSPGTYEQYF.

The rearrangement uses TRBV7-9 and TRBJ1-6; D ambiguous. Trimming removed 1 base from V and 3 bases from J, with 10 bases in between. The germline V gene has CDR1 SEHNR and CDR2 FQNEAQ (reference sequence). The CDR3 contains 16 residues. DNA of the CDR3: TGTGCCAGCAGCTTAGGAGGGCCCCGCTATAATTCACCCCTCCACTTT. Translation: CASSLGGPRYNSPLHF.

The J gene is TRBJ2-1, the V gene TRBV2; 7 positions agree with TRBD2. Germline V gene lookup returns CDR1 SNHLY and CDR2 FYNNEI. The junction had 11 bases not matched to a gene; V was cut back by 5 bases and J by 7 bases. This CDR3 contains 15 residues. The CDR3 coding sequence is TGTGCCAGCAGTAGGGTGGGAGGGCCGGATAATGAGCAGTTCTTC. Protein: CASSRVGGPDNEQFF.